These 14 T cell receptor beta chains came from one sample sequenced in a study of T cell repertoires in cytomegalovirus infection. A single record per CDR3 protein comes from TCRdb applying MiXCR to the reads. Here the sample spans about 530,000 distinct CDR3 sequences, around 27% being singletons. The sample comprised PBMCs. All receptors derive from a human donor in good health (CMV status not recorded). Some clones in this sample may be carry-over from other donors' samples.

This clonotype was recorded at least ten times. The chain's CDR3 is CASSPPGGGKRTQYF. CDR3 coding DNA: TGTGCCAGCAGCCCCCCGGGCGGCGGGAAACGCACGCAGTATTTT. The chain uses TRBV7-2 and TRBJ2-3; maybe TRBD2 (6 bases). The CDR3 runs to 15 residues. Germline V lookup: CDR1 SGHTA, CDR2 FQGNSA. Between the trimmed V and J ends, which lost 5 bases and 9 bases, there was a span of 21 bases.

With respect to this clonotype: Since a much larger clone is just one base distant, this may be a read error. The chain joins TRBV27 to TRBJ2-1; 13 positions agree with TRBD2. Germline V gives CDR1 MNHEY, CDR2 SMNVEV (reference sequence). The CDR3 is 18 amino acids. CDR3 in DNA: TGTGCCACCAGTAGGGTAGGGACTAGCGGGACAGGAGGTCTTGAGCAGTTCTTC. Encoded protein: CATSRVGTSGTGGLEQFF.

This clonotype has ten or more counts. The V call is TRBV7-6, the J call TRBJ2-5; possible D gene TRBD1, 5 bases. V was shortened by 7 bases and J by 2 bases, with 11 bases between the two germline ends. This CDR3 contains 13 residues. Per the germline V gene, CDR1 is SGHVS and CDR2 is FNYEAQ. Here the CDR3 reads CASTRQRQETQYF. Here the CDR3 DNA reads TGTGCCAGCACCAGACAGAGACAAGAGACCCAGTACTTC.

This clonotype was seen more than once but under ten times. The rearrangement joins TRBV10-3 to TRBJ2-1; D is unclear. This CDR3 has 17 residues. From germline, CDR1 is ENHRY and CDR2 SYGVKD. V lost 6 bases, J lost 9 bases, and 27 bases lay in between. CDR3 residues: CAISYEPRAVAIAEQFF. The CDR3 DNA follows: TGTGCCATCAGCTATGAGCCCCGGGCGGTAGCCATAGCTGAGCAGTTCTTC.

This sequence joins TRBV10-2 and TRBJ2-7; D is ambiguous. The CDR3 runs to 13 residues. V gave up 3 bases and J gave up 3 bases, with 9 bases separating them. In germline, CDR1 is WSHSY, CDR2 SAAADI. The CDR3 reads CASSDPGLYEQYF. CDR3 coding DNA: TGCGCCAGCAGTGACCCCGGGCTCTACGAGCAGTACTTC.

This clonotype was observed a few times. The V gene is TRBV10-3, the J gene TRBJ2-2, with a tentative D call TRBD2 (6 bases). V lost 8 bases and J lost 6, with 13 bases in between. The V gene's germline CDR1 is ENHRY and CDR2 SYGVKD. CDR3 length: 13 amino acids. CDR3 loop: CAIGGTSSGELFF. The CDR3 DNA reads TGTGCCATCGGAGGGACCTCGTCCGGGGAGCTGTTTTTT.

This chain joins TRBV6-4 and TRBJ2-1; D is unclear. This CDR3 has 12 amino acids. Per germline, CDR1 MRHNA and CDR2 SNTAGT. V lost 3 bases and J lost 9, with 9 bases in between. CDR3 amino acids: CASSESHGEQFF. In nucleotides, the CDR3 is TGTGCCAGCAGTGAGTCCCATGGTGAGCAGTTCTTC.

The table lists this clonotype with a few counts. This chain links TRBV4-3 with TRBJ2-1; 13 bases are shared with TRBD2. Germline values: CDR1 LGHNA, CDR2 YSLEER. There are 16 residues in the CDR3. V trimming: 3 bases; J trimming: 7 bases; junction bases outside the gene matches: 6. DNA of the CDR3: TGCGCCAGCAGCCAGGCCACTAGCGGGAGGGTGAATGAGCAGTTCTTC. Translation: CASSQATSGRVNEQFF.

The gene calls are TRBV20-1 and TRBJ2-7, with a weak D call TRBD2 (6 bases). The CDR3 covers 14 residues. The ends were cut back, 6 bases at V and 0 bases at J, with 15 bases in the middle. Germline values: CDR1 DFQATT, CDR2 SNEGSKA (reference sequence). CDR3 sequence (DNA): TGCAGTGCACTCGGACTAAGTAGCTCCTACGAGCAGTACGTC. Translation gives CSALGLSSSYEQYV.

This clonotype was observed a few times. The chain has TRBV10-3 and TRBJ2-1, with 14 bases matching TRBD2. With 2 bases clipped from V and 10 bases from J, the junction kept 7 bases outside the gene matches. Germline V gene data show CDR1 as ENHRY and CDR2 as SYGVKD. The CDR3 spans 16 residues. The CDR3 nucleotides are TGTGCCATCAGTGAGCCGACTAGCGGGAGGGCCTGGGAGCAGTTCTTC. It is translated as CAISEPTSGRAWEQFF.

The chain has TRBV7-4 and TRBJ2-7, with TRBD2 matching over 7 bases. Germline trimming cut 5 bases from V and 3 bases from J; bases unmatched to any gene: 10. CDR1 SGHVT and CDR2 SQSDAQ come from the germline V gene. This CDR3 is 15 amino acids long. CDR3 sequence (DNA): TGTGCCAGCAGCGCCTCCGGGACTACGCACTACGAGCAGTACGTC. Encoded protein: CASSASGTTHYEQYV.

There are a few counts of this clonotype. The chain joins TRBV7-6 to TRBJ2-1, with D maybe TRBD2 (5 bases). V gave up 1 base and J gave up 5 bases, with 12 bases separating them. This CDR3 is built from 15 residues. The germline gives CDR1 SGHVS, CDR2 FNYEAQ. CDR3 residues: CASSLGLALHNEQFF. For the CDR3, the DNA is TGTGCCAGCAGCTTAGGGCTAGCCCTCCACAATGAGCAGTTCTTC.

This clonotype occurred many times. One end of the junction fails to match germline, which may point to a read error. In DNA, the CDR3 is TGTGCTAGCAGCTCAGGACACCAAGAGACCCAGTACTTC. Translating it yields CASSSGHQETQYF. The V and J genes are TRBV7-7 and TRBJ2-5; no reliable D call. The CDR3 contains 13 residues. Per the germline V gene, CDR1 is SSHAT and CDR2 is FNYEAQ (reference sequence).

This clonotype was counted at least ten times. The CDR3 is CASSLARRLGGLADTQYF. For the CDR3, the DNA is TGTGCCAGCAGCTTAGCGAGACGATTGGGGGGGCTCGCAGATACGCAGTATTTT. This rearrangement joins TRBV7-8 to TRBJ2-3; D might be TRBD2 (7 bases). V lost 0 bases to trimming and J lost 4 bases, with 20 bases between them. Germline CDR1 is SGHVS and CDR2 is FQNEAQ. The length of the CDR3 is 18 residues.